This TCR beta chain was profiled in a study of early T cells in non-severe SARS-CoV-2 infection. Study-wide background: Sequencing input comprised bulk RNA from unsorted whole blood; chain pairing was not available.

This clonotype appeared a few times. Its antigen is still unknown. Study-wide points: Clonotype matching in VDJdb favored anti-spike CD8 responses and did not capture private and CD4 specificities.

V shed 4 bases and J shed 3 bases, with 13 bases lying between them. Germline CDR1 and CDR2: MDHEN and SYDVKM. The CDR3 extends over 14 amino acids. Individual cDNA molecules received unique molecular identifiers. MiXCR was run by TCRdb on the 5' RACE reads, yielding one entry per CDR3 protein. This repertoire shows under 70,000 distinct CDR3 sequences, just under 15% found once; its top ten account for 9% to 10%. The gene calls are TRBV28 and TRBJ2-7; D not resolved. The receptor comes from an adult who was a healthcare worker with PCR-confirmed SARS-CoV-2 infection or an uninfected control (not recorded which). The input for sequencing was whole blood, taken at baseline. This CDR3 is CASSSFAGRYEQYF. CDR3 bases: TGTGCCAGCAGTTCGTTCGCCGGGCGCTACGAGCAGTACTTC.